The 12 T cell receptor beta chains given below trace back to one sample, sequenced in a study of monozygotic twins with inflammatory bowel disease. TCRdb reprocessed the 5' RACE reads and keeps a single row for each CDR3 protein, giving no DNA. This sample's clone table lists nearly 450,000 distinct CDR3 sequences. The sample consisted of blood. All receptors derive from a human donor with ulcerative colitis or Crohn's disease, or a healthy co-twin of an affected twin (not recorded which).

The chain is built from TRBV6-1 and TRBJ2-7; TCRdb outputs TRBD1, but without DNA this stays unchecked. The germline CDR1 and CDR2 sequences are MNHNS and SASEGT. The CDR3 covers 15 residues. CDR3 protein: CASNSPGTGSYEQYF.

The CDR3 reads CASSIIASGGYYEQYF. V usage is TRBV19 and J usage is TRBJ2-7; TCRdb indicates TRBD2, and absent DNA this call remains unverified. Germline values: CDR1 LNHDA, CDR2 SQIVND (reference sequence). The CDR3 runs 16 residues.

The gene calls are TRBV12-3 or TRBV12-4 and TRBJ2-7; without DNA, the TCRdb call of TRBD1 cannot be checked. The length of the CDR3 is 15 residues. CDR3 sequence reads: CASSQGQGMGYEQYF.

V gene TRBV7-9 combines with J gene TRBJ2-4; absent DNA, TCRdb's TRBD1 call cannot be checked. CDR3 size: 16 residues. The germline CDR1 and CDR2 sequences are SEHNR and FQNEAQ (reference sequence). The CDR3 reads CASSFQQGPAPNIQYF. Variable domain in full (rest from reference TRBV7-9 and TRBJ2-4): DTGVSQNPRHKITKRGQNVTFRCDPISEHNRLYWYRQTLGQGPEFLTYFQNEAQLEKSRLLSDRFSAERPKGSFSTLEIQRTEQGDSAMYLCASSFQQGPAPNIQYFGAGTRLSVL.

V gene TRBV7-2 combines with J gene TRBJ1-1. The CDR3 has 11 amino acids. Germline lookup yields CDR1 SGHTA and CDR2 FQGNSA. CDR3 amino acids: CASSPAIEAFF.

The chain recombines TRBV6-1 with TRBJ2-3; TCRdb proposes TRBD2, but this gene call is untestable without DNA. The length of the CDR3 is 16 residues. In germline, CDR1 is MNHNS, CDR2 SASEGT. Here the CDR3 reads CASTRTTGGFSDTQYF.

The rearrangement links TRBV4-1 to TRBJ1-1; TCRdb returns TRBD1, unconfirmable since there is no DNA. This CDR3 has 15 amino acids. CDR1 MGHRA and CDR2 YSYEKL come from the germline V gene. CDR3 sequence: CASRFGQGADTEAFF.

V is TRBV9 and J is TRBJ1-1. CDR3 size: 13 residues. In germline, CDR1 is SGDLS, CDR2 YYNGEE. The CDR3 sequence is CASSVVEKTEAFF.

V usage is TRBV6-1 and J usage is TRBJ2-7; TCRdb picks TRBD1, but there is no DNA to check that call. Germline V CDR1 and CDR2: MNHNS, SASEGT. The CDR3 has 14 residues. CDR3 sequence: CAAGEQGAPYEQYF.

The chain employs TRBV7-2 and TRBJ1-3; TCRdb proposes TRBD1, but this gene call is untestable without DNA. Germline CDR1 SGHTA, CDR2 FQGNSA. The CDR3 loop spans 13 amino acids. The CDR3 here is CASSSDRQNTIYF. Using reference TRBV7-2 and TRBJ1-3 for the parts outside the CDR3, the full variable domain is GAGVSQSPSNKVTEKGKDVELRCDPISGHTALYWYRQSLGQGLEFLIYFQGNSAPDKSGLPSDRFSAERTGGSVSTLTIQRTQQEDSAVYLCASSSDRQNTIYFGEGSWLTVV.

This CDR3 is CASSQDSRGVGDSPLHF. The J gene is TRBJ1-6, the V gene TRBV4-3; no DNA is available, so the TRBD1 call from TCRdb remains unchecked. The CDR3 extends over 17 amino acids. Germline V gene lookup returns CDR1 LGHNA and CDR2 YSLEER.

CDR3 sequence reads: CASSLMSTTNYGYTF. The genes are TRBV27 and TRBJ1-2. This CDR3 is 15 amino acids long. The germline gives CDR1 MNHEY, CDR2 SMNVEV (reference sequence).